Below are 8 T cell receptor beta chains sequenced from a single sample in a study of CD8+ T cells in alopecia areata. Treatment meaning: oral pan-JAK inhibitor, 5-10 mg twice daily. Extracted RNA was reverse transcribed into cDNA, the sequencing template. Some clones are missing from TCRdb's copy, which holds only in-frame ones; the method was immunoSEQ multiplex PCR. Here the sample spans roughly 100,000 clones, approximately 90% being singletons. Sequenced material: CD8+ T cells sorted from blood, taken at roughly week 30, from a patient treated with tofacitinib. The receptors were gathered from a human donor with alopecia areata.

This clone was counted once. The chain carries TRBV9 and TRBJ2-5; 7 bases map to TRBD2. Losses at the gene ends were 4 bases for V and 2 bases for J; bases not matched to a gene: 2. CDR3 length: 13 residues. The germline V gene encodes CDR1 SGDLS and CDR2 YYNGEE. Written as DNA, the CDR3 is TGTGCCAGCAGCCGAGCGGGGCAAGAGACCCAGTACTTC. It codes for CASSRAGQETQYF.

The chain couples TRBV10-3 to TRBJ1-2; D is perhaps TRBD1 (6 bases). The CDR3 totals 17 residues. CDR1 is ENHRY, CDR2 SYGVKD, per germline. V lost 3 bases, J lost 3 bases, and 20 bases lay in between. The CDR3 is CAISDSPGHLRHYGYTF. CDR3 DNA sequence: TGTGCCATCAGTGATTCACCGGGACACCTCCGACACTATGGCTACACCTTC.

The genes are TRBV7-9 and TRBJ2-7; tentatively, D is TRBD1 (5 bases). The CDR3 spans 12 residues. From germline, CDR1 is SEHNR and CDR2 FQNEAQ (reference sequence). V was shortened by 3 bases and J by 3 bases, with 6 bases between the two germline ends. The CDR3 loop is CASSFDSYEQYF. Here the CDR3 DNA reads TGTGCCAGCAGCTTCGACAGCTACGAGCAGTACTTC.

V is TRBV15 and J is TRBJ1-3; D gene ambiguous. The CDR3 has 15 amino acids. Germline lookup yields CDR1 LNHNV and CDR2 YYDKDF (reference sequence). Trimming left V 0 bases short and J 1 base short, with 7 bases between. The CDR3 here is CATSRDTGSGNTIYF. CDR3 bases: TGTGCCACCAGCAGAGATACCGGATCTGGAAACACCATATATTTT. The full variable domain, completed using reference TRBV15 and TRBJ1-3, is DAMVIQNPRYQVTQFGKPVTLSCSQTLNHNVMYWYQQKSSQAPKLLFHYYDKDFNNEADTPDNFQSRRPNTSFCFLDIRSPGLGDTAMYLCATSRDTGSGNTIYFGEGSWLTVV.

V gene TRBV2 combines with J gene TRBJ2-7; the D is unclear. V lost 5 bases and J lost 3, with 8 bases in between. CDR1 is SNHLY, CDR2 FYNNEI, per germline. The CDR3 has 12 residues. The CDR3 spells CASSHPVYEQYF. The CDR3, as DNA: TGTGCCAGCAGTCACCCAGTCTACGAGCAGTACTTC.

The chain couples TRBV15 to TRBJ2-3, with D hard to call. The CDR3 has 14 residues. V lost 3 bases and J 0 bases, leaving 7 bases between the germline ends. The V gene's germline CDR1 is LNHNV and CDR2 YYDKDF (reference sequence). DNA of the CDR3: TGTGCCACCAGCAGGCGAAGTAGCACAGATACGCAGTATTTT. Its translation: CATSRRSSTDTQYF.

The rearrangement joins TRBV19 to TRBJ2-1; TRBD1 aligns across 8 bases. With 5 bases clipped from V and 2 bases from J, the junction kept 20 bases outside the gene matches. Germline CDR1 reads LNHDA; CDR2 reads SQIVND (reference sequence). CDR3 length equals 20 residues. The CDR3 protein is CASSLLTDQGAVPAYNEQFF. The CDR3 nucleotides read TGTGCCAGTAGTCTTTTGACAGACCAGGGGGCCGTGCCGGCCTACAATGAGCAGTTCTTC. Full variable domain (missing parts from reference TRBV19 and TRBJ2-1): DGGITQSPKYLFRKEGQNVTLSCEQNLNHDAMYWYRQDPGQGLRLIYYSQIVNDFQKGDIAEGYSVSREKKESFPLTVTSAQKNPTAFYLCASSLLTDQGAVPAYNEQFFGPGTRLTVL.

This rearrangement joins TRBV7-9 to TRBJ2-3; 8 bases map to TRBD1. J lost 0 bases, V lost 5 bases, and 4 bases had no gene match. Germline values: CDR1 SEHNR, CDR2 FQNEAQ (reference sequence). The CDR3 loop spans 15 amino acids. CDR3 amino acids: CASSRQGSSTDTQYF. The CDR3 DNA sequence: TGTGCCAGCAGCCGACAGGGGTCTAGCACAGATACGCAGTATTTT.